This section outlines one TCR beta chain sequence together with its context. The antigen is unknown. This sample was taken from a study of T cell responses to AZD1222 COVID-19 vaccine. Clones were sequenced by immunoSEQ multiplex PCR, and TCRdb holds only the in-frame ones, with some missing. The table shows roughly 100,000 clones, with around nine tenths occurring only once. CDR1 is MNHEY, CDR2 SMNVEV, per germline (reference sequence). The CDR3 is made up of 12 amino acids. V lost 6 bases to trimming and J lost 4 bases, with 7 bases between them. Study results and limitations: At baseline, just a handful of AZD1222 recipients tested seropositive. Across spike, vaccine-associated CD4 TCRs were found, dominant at 160-218 and 743-854. Repertoires in all cases were sampled only once the peak T cell response had passed. Recipients of two AZD1222 doses showed rising Spike-specific TCR breadth and depth.

The material sequenced was peripheral blood, taken on day 0 of AZD1222 vaccination. This TCR was sampled from an adult in good health. The chain couples TRBV27 to TRBJ1-3, with D uncertain. CDR3 region: CASSHPGNTIYF. The CDR3 bases are TGTGCCAGCAGCCACCCCGGAAACACCATATATTTT.